This is a list of T cell receptor beta chains from one sample in a study of cytomegalovirus exposure and HLA in healthy donors. Clones were read by immunoSEQ multiplex PCR, and TCRdb kept only the in-frame ones, dropping some. The top ten hold 2.1% of the sample, which has some 41,000 clones, approximately 93% seen once. The specimen sequenced was PBMCs. All receptors derive from a woman aged 18-29 years in good health and CMV-seronegative. The CDR3 runs from the conserved cysteine through the conserved F or W. Fields, in order: CDR3 protein, J gene, clone size, D gene, V gene. A D gene is named only where the DNA matches it firmly. Rows give clone size only sometimes, using once, few, many, or a class for an expanded clone.

CDR3 protein: CATTRDWNTGELFF
J gene: TRBJ2-2
clone size: few
D gene: .
V gene: TRBV21-1

CDR3 protein: CASSSQSGAFYEQYF
J gene: TRBJ2-7
clone size: .
D gene: .
V gene: TRBV6-5

CDR3 protein: CAIRSGTGSNQPQHF
J gene: TRBJ1-5
clone size: .
D gene: TRBD1
V gene: TRBV10-3

CDR3 protein: CASSQGLRGSTDTQYF
J gene: TRBJ2-3
clone size: .
D gene: .
V gene: TRBV4-1

CDR3 protein: CASSDPPEFRSSYEQYF
J gene: TRBJ2-7
clone size: .
D gene: .
V gene: TRBV6-4

CDR3 protein: CASKGESNQPQHF
J gene: TRBJ1-5
clone size: .
D gene: .
V gene: TRBV2

CDR3 protein: CASSSGPDTQYF
J gene: TRBJ2-3
clone size: once
D gene: .
V gene: TRBV7-9

CDR3 protein: CASRLSRDRGTEAFF
J gene: TRBJ1-1
clone size: once
D gene: TRBD1
V gene: TRBV6-6

CDR3 protein: CASSDTGGPYNEQFF
J gene: TRBJ2-1
clone size: once
D gene: TRBD1
V gene: TRBV6-4

CDR3 protein: CASSLGGFSYNEQFF
J gene: TRBJ2-1
clone size: .
D gene: .
V gene: TRBV7-3

CDR3 protein: CASSLLRDSYGYTF
J gene: TRBJ1-2
clone size: .
D gene: TRBD1
V gene: TRBV14

CDR3 protein: CASSQGTSGNTDTQYF
J gene: TRBJ2-3
clone size: once
D gene: TRBD2
V gene: TRBV4-1

CDR3 protein: CAWIGGDVYEQYF
J gene: TRBJ2-7
clone size: .
D gene: .
V gene: TRBV30

CDR3 protein: CASSLLRLAGYNEQFF
J gene: TRBJ2-1
clone size: .
D gene: TRBD2
V gene: TRBV5-1

CDR3 protein: CASSDAGTNTGELFF
J gene: TRBJ2-2
clone size: .
D gene: .
V gene: TRBV6-4

CDR3 protein: CASSLTGDYEQYF
J gene: TRBJ2-7
clone size: .
D gene: .
V gene: TRBV5-1

CDR3 protein: CSARTSGGIYF
J gene: TRBJ1-3
clone size: .
D gene: .
V gene: TRBV20-1

CDR3 protein: CASSFGELMNTEAFF
J gene: TRBJ1-1
clone size: .
D gene: .
V gene: TRBV28

CDR3 protein: CASSLSFPRHEQFF
J gene: TRBJ2-1
clone size: .
D gene: .
V gene: TRBV28

CDR3 protein: CAISEFGTGGNQPQHF
J gene: TRBJ1-5
clone size: .
D gene: TRBD1
V gene: TRBV6-1

CDR3 protein: CASRREGANTGELFF
J gene: TRBJ2-2
clone size: .
D gene: .
V gene: TRBV6-5

CDR3 protein: CASSTTRGGPGDTQYF
J gene: TRBJ2-3
clone size: .
D gene: TRBD2
V gene: TRBV13